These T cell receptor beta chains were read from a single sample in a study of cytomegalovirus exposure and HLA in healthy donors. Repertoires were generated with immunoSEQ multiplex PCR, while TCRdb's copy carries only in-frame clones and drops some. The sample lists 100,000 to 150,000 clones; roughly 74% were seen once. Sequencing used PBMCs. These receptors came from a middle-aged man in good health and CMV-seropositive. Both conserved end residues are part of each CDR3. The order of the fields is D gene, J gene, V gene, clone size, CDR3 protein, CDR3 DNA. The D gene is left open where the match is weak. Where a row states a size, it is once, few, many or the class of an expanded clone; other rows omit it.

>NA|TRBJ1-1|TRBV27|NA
CASRPGANTEAFF
TGTGCCAGCAGGCCAGGGGCGAACACTGAAGCTTTCTTT
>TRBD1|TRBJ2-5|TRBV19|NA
CASRPTKTGSLWETQYF
TGTGCCAGTAGGCCGACGAAGACAGGGAGCTTGTGGGAGACCCAGTACTTC
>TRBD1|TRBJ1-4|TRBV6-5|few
CASSYSSGGKLFF
TGTGCCAGCAGTTACTCCTCAGGGGGTAAACTGTTTTTT
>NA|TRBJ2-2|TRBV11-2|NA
CASSLRAVSQTGELFF
TGTGCCAGCAGTCTCAGGGCAGTGAGTCAAACCGGGGAGCTGTTTTTT
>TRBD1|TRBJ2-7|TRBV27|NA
CAGSLTGTGGDEQYF
TGTGCCGGCAGTTTAACCGGGACAGGGGGCGACGAGCAGTACTTC
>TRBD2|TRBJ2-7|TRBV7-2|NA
CASSLGPPGGEQYF
TGTGCCAGCAGCTTAGGACCCCCGGGAGGGGAGCAGTACTTC
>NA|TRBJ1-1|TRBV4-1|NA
CASSQSNRELAEAFF
TGTGCCAGCAGCCAAAGTAACAGGGAATTGGCTGAAGCTTTCTTT
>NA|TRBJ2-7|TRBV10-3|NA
CAIAGDYEQYF
TGTGCCATAGCCGGAGATTACGAGCAGTACTTC
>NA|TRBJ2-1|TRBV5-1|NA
CASSREINEQFF
TGCGCCAGCAGCCGCGAGATCAATGAGCAGTTCTTC
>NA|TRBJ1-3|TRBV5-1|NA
CASSLISHSGNTIYF
TGCGCCAGCAGCTTGATTTCACACTCTGGAAACACCATATATTTT
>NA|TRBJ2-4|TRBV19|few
CASSMAGGKNIQYF
TGTGCCAGTAGTATGGCAGGGGGGAAAAACATTCAGTACTTC
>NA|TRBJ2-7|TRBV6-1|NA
CASRATPPREQYF
TGTGCCAGCAGGGCGACACCCCCTCGAGAGCAGTACTTC
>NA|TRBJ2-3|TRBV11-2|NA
CASSLGVSTDTQYF
TGTGCCAGCAGCTTAGGTGTAAGCACAGATACGCAGTATTTT
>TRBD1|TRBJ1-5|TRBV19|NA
CASGQGVRQPQHF
TGTGCCAGCGGACAGGGTGTAAGGCAGCCCCAGCATTTT
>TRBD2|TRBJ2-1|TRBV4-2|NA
CASSQVSSGSREQFF
TGTGCCAGCAGCCAAGTGTCTAGCGGGAGTAGGGAGCAGTTCTTC
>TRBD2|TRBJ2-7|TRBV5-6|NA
CASSLLADLYEQYF
TGTGCCAGCAGCTTGCTAGCGGACCTCTACGAGCAGTACTTC
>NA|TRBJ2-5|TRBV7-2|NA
CASSWRGQQETQYF
TGTGCCAGCAGCTGGCGGGGGCAGCAAGAGACCCAGTACTTC
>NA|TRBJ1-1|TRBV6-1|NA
CASSQGCEAFF
TGTGCCAGCAGCCAGGGGTGTGAAGCTTTCTTT
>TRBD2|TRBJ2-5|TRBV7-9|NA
CASSLSLAGQETQYF
TGTGCCAGCAGCTTATCGCTAGCGGGGCAAGAGACCCAGTACTTC
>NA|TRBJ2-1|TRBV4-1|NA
CASSPWAGNDNEQFF
TGCGCCAGCAGCCCTTGGGCAGGGAATGACAATGAGCAGTTCTTC
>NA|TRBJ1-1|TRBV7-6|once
CASSLAQKDTEAFF
TGTGCCAGCAGCTTAGCACAGAAGGACACTGAAGCTTTCTTT
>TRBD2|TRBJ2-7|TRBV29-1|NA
CSGLGTSGSYEQYF
TGCAGCGGACTTGGGACTAGCGGGAGTTACGAGCAGTACTTC
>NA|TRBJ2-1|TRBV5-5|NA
CASSLEDLIKQFF
TGTGCCAGCAGCTTGGAAGACTTGATAAAGCAGTTCTTC